The entry that follows covers one TCR beta chain sequence. Just one base apart from a much larger clone, this may be a read error. This sample stems from a study of T cells in Graves' hyperthyroidism and ophthalmopathy. Amplified TCR beta CDR3 regions came from RNA transcripts. Carried out on the TCR CDR3, a first-round RT-PCR used the HTBI primer set. Each CDR3 protein is one row after TCRdb ran MiXCR on the multiplex PCR reads. The table records some 400,000 distinct CDR3 sequences, about a fifth of them present only once. V dropped 7 bases and J dropped 0 bases, with 13 bases sitting between them. CDR1 is DFQATT, CDR2 SNEGSKA, per germline (reference sequence). The CDR3 is made up of 13 amino acids.

The chain couples TRBV20-1 to TRBJ2-7, with D possibly matching TRBD1 (5 bases). The receptor was isolated from a woman in her late teens or twenties with Graves' hyperthyroidism. Source material: blood. CDR3 region: CSVRAGYSYEQYV. The CDR3 DNA reads TGCAGTGTTCGGGCAGGGTACTCCTACGAGCAGTACGTC.